One and the same sample provided the 9 T cell receptor beta chains below, sequenced in a study of shared clonotypes between healthy human individuals. CD45RO-negative CD8 cells positively selected for CCR7 made up the naive population, which excluded terminally differentiated effector memory CD45RA+ cells. The assay was immunoSEQ multiplex PCR, and TCRdb's table has in-frame clones only and misses some. The sample records about 2,200,000 clones, roughly 91% being singletons. Sequencing was carried out using naive CD8+ T cells from PBMCs. The receptors were sampled from a young man in good health. Some clones in this sample may be carry-over from other donors' samples.

The chain combines TRBV5-3 with TRBJ1-5; D is perhaps TRBD1 (5 bases). TRBV5-3 is an ORF, and what it does is uncertain. V lost 4 bases, J lost 0 bases, and 11 bases lay in between. The CDR3 has 15 amino acids. The CDR3 DNA reads TGTGCCAGAAGCGCAGGGACGTTTAGCAATCAGCCCCAGCATTTT. Protein: CARSAGTFSNQPQHF.

With regard to this clone: Additional DNA sequences in this sample encode the identical CDR3. V gene TRBV27 combines with J gene TRBJ2-7; TRBD2 matches 9 bases. The length of the CDR3 is 15 residues. Trimming took 1 base from V and 0 from J; bases not matched to a gene: 1. Germline V gives CDR1 MNHEY, CDR2 SMNVEV (reference sequence). CDR3 in amino acids: CASSLFSGSSYEQYF. CDR3 bases: TGTGCCAGCAGTTTATTTAGCGGGAGCTCCTACGAGCAGTACTTC.

The chain uses TRBV5-4 and TRBJ2-1; TRBD2 aligns across 10 bases. CDR3 size: 16 residues. Trimming took 0 bases from V and 4 from J; bases not matched to a gene: 4. CDR1 and CDR2 from the germline V gene are SGHNT and YYREEE (reference sequence). The CDR3: CASSLGVLAGYNEQFF. The CDR3 DNA reads TGTGCCAGCAGCTTGGGCGTACTAGCGGGGTACAATGAGCAGTTCTTC.

The rearrangement uses TRBV7-2 and TRBJ2-7; D perhaps matches TRBD2 (5 bases). V dropped 5 bases and J dropped 4 bases, with 12 bases sitting between them. The V gene's germline CDR1 is SGHTA and CDR2 FQGNSA. The CDR3 runs 13 residues. The CDR3 protein is CASSPTRTYEQYF. CDR3 sequence (DNA): TGTGCCAGCAGCCCCACGCGGACTTACGAGCAGTACTTC.

This chain links TRBV7-2 with TRBJ2-1; 13 nucleotides match TRBD2. Germline lookup yields CDR1 SGHTA and CDR2 FQGNSA. This CDR3 is 14 amino acids long. J gave up 8 bases and V 8 bases, and 6 bases lay outside the gene matches. CDR3 residues: CASWTSGSGHEQFF. In nucleotides, the CDR3 is TGTGCCAGCTGGACTAGCGGGAGCGGGCATGAGCAGTTCTTC.

This clone was recorded only once. The rearrangement uses TRBV29-1 and TRBJ1-4; D gene unclear. The length of the CDR3 is 13 residues. The V end was cut by 2 bases, the J end by 5 bases, with 9 bases between. Germline-derived CDR1 and CDR2 are SQVTM and ANQGSEA. CDR3 sequence reads: CSVELMGNEKLFF. In nucleotides, the CDR3 is TGCAGCGTTGAACTGATGGGGAATGAAAAACTGTTTTTT.

The chain couples TRBV6-6 to TRBJ2-7, with unresolved D. Trimming removed 0 bases from V and 0 bases from J, with 9 bases in between. The CDR3 has 15 residues. Germline V gene data show CDR1 as MNHNY and CDR2 as SVGAGI (reference sequence). The CDR3, as DNA: TGTGCCAGCAGTTACTCGGAGAGGAGCTCCTACGAGCAGTACTTC. Its protein is CASSYSERSSYEQYF.

V and J are TRBV6-1 and TRBJ1-3, with no clear D. The germline V and J ends were trimmed by 10 bases and 0 bases, with 13 bases remaining between them. The CDR3 consists of 14 residues. Germline CDR1 reads MNHNS; CDR2 reads SASEGT. CDR3: CATRPTDSGNTIYF. The CDR3 DNA sequence: TGTGCCACCAGACCCACGGACTCTGGAAACACCATATATTTT.

The rearrangement links TRBV2 to TRBJ2-7; tentatively, D is TRBD2 (5 bases). V lost 2 bases and J lost 0, with 14 bases in between. CDR1 is SNHLY and CDR2 is FYNNEI in the germline V gene. The CDR3 is made up of 16 amino acids. The CDR3 DNA follows: TGTGCCAGCAGTGAAAGAGGAGGTCCCCTCTCCTACGAGCAGTACTTC. Its translation is CASSERGGPLSYEQYF.